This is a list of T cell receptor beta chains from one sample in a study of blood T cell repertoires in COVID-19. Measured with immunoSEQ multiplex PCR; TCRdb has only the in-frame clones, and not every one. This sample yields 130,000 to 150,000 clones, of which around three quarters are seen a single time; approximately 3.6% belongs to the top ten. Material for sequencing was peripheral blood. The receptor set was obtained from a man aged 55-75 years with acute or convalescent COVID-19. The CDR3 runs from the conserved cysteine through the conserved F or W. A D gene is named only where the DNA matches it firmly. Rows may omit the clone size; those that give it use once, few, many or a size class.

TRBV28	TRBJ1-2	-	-	TGTGCCAGCAGTCCAAGGGGGAAAGGCTACACCTTC	CASSPRGKGYTF
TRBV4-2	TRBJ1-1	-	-	TGTGCCAGCAGCCAAGACGATCGGCGGGCCGAAGCTTTCTTT	CASSQDDRRAEAFF
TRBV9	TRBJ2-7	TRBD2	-	TGTGCCAGCAGCGTAGCTTTAGGGGCTAGCGGGAGTTACGAGCAGTACTTC	CASSVALGASGSYEQYF
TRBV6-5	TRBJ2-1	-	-	TGTGCCAGCAGCCGCACAGGTCCCTACAATGAGCAGTTCTTC	CASSRTGPYNEQFF
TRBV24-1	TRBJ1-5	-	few	TGTGCCACCAGTCAAAACGGGGAGGGCAATCAGCCCCAGCATTTT	CATSQNGEGNQPQHF
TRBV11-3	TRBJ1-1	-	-	TGTGCCAGCAGCTTCGACAGCACTCACACTGAAGCTTTCTTT	CASSFDSTHTEAFF
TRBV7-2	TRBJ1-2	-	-	TGTGCCAGCAGCTCTGGGTCTGGCGGATATGGCTACACCTTC	CASSSGSGGYGYTF
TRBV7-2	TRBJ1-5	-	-	TGTGCCAGCAGCGGTACAGGGTGGTGGAATCAGCCCCAGCATTTT	CASSGTGWWNQPQHF
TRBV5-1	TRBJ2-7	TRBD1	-	TGCGCCAGCAGCGGACAGGGAAGCTACGAGCAGTACTTC	CASSGQGSYEQYF
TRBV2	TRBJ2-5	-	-	TGTGCCAGCAACCCGGGGTTGGAGACCCAGTACTTC	CASNPGLETQYF
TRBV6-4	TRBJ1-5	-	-	TGTGCCAGCAGTCCACAGGGAAGCAATCAGCCCCAGCATTTT	CASSPQGSNQPQHF
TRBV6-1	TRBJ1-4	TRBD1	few	TGTGCCAGCAGTGAAGCAGCAGGGGGATATGAAAAACTGTTTTTT	CASSEAAGGYEKLFF
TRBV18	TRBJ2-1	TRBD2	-	TGTGCCAGCTCACCCAATAGCGGGAGGGTTAAAACCTACAATGAGCAGTTCTTC	CASSPNSGRVKTYNEQFF
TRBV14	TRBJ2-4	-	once	TGTGCCAGCAGCCGCCACGGGAGAAACATTCAGTACTTC	CASSRHGRNIQYF
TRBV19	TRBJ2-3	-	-	TGTGCCAGTAGTAACTCGGTCACAGATACGCAGTATTTT	CASSNSVTDTQYF
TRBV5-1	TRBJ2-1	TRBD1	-	TGCGCCAGCAGCTTCGACAGGGGTCTTTACAATGAGCAGTTCTTC	CASSFDRGLYNEQFF